Below, 10 T cell receptor beta chains from the same sample are listed, as sequenced in a study of blood T cells in healthy people across ages (dated by TCRdb to between 2014 and 2016). Libraries were prepared through 5' RACE. For sequencing, an Illumina HiSeq 2500 was employed. The second PCR ran for about 6 to 12 cycles and used a J-beta primer mix along with a sample-barcoded 5' primer. TCRdb handled the public reads itself, with Q25 trimming in fastp and clone calling in MiXCR, and kept productive beta chains. Rows are unified per CDR3 protein, each entry keeping the most common DNA and genes. The sample contains 890,000 or so distinct CDR3 sequences, approximately 59% of them found a single time. 28% of the sample lies in the top ten. The sample taken for sequencing was blood. The receptors shown here come from a man aged 25 to 40 in good health.

This clonotype has just a few counts. This chain joins TRBV20-1 and TRBJ1-2; no clear D. This CDR3 region has 12 residues. Germline-derived CDR1 and CDR2 are DFQATT and SNEGSKA (reference sequence). V gave up 5 bases and J gave up 3 bases, with 10 bases separating them. CDR3 DNA sequence: TGCAGTGCTTCGACCGGGGACTATGGCTACACCTTC. Amino acids: CSASTGDYGYTF.

The genes are TRBV27 and TRBJ1-6; D is perhaps TRBD1 (6 bases). V lost 7 bases, J lost 9 bases, and 25 bases lay in between. CDR1 is MNHEY, CDR2 SMNVEV, per germline (reference sequence). The CDR3 consists of 17 residues. CDR3 in DNA: TGTGCCAGCACAACGCGGGGATCACAGGGAGGATCTTCACCCCTCCACTTT. Its protein is CASTTRGSQGGSSPLHF.

The V gene is TRBV6-2 or TRBV6-3, the J gene TRBJ2-5, with 10 nucleotides matching TRBD1. The CDR3 spans 16 residues. Germline V gene lookup returns CDR1 MNHEY and CDR2 SVGEGT. Trimming removed 1 base from V and 5 bases from J; junction bases left unmatched: 7. The CDR3 sequence is CASSYFAGTGEETQYF. The CDR3 region has the DNA TGTGCCAGCAGTTACTTCGCCGGGACAGGGGAGGAGACCCAGTACTTC.

The chain uses TRBV28 and TRBJ2-3; D is perhaps TRBD2 (6 bases). Germline V gene sequence: CDR1 MDHEN, CDR2 SYDVKM. This CDR3 has 15 amino acids. Trimming pared 6 bases from V and 0 bases from J, leaving 13 bases between. The CDR3 here is CASSPGDSSTDTQYF. CDR3 DNA: TGTGCCAGCAGCCCTGGGGACTCAAGCACAGATACGCAGTATTTT. The full variable domain, its missing parts supplied by reference TRBV28 and TRBJ2-3, is DVKVTQSSRYLVKRTGEKVFLECVQDMDHENMFWYRQDPGLGLRLIYFSYDVKMKEKGDIPEGYSVSREKKERFSLILESASTNQTSMYLCASSPGDSSTDTQYFGPGTRLTVL.

This chain connects TRBV14 to TRBJ2-1, with D hard to call. The CDR3 extends over 13 amino acids. V shed 3 bases and J shed 3 bases, with 6 bases lying between them. Looked up from germline, CDR1 is SGHDN and CDR2 is FVKESK. CDR3 sequence: CASSHVSYNEQFF. In DNA, the CDR3 is TGTGCCAGCAGCCACGTCAGCTACAATGAGCAGTTCTTC.

Concerning this clonotype: Germline and junction disagree at one end, which may indicate a read error. The chain has TRBV12-3 or TRBV12-4 and TRBJ1-2; maybe TRBD1 (5 bases). The CDR3 spans 11 residues. This CDR3 reads CASSFSGGKSF. The CDR3 DNA reads TGTGCCAGCAGTTTCTCGGGGGGGAAATCCTTC.

The chain is built from TRBV29-1 and TRBJ1-5; TRBD1 might be the D (6 bases). Germline lookup yields CDR1 SQVTM and CDR2 ANQGSEA. V lost 2 bases to trimming and J lost 4 bases, with 9 bases between them. This CDR3 has 13 amino acids. The CDR3 reads CSVESDRNQPQHF. The CDR3, as DNA: TGCAGCGTTGAAAGCGACAGGAATCAGCCCCAGCATTTT.

Regarding this clonotype: Germline and junction disagree at one end, which may indicate a read error. The V call is TRBV20-1, the J call TRBJ2-1, with TRBD2 as a possible D gene (6 bases). Germline V lookup: CDR1 DFQATT, CDR2 SNEGSKA (reference sequence). This CDR3 contains 14 residues. CDR3 region: CSARVGGPDNERFF. The CDR3 nucleotides read TGCAGTGCTAGGGTGGGGGGACCCGACAATGAGCGGTTCTTC.

This chain uses TRBV6-2 or TRBV6-3 with TRBJ2-5; D gene uncertain. V dropped 4 bases and J dropped 3 bases, with 15 bases sitting between them. From germline, CDR1 is MNHEY and CDR2 SVGEGT. This CDR3 has 15 amino acids. CDR3 protein: CASSLSLYGEETQYF. CDR3 nucleotides: TGTGCCAGCAGTTTATCCCTATACGGCGAAGAGACCCAGTACTTC.

CDR3 sequence: CASSLVGGEDYEQYF. CDR3 nucleotides: TGTGCCAGCAGCTTAGTAGGGGGCGAAGATTACGAGCAGTACTTC. The rearrangement joins TRBV7-9 to TRBJ2-5, with TRBD1 identical over 7 bases. The assigned J gene may be wrong: the sequence end matches TRBJ2-7 better. CDR1 is SEHNR, CDR2 FQNEAQ, per germline (reference sequence). There are 15 residues in the CDR3.